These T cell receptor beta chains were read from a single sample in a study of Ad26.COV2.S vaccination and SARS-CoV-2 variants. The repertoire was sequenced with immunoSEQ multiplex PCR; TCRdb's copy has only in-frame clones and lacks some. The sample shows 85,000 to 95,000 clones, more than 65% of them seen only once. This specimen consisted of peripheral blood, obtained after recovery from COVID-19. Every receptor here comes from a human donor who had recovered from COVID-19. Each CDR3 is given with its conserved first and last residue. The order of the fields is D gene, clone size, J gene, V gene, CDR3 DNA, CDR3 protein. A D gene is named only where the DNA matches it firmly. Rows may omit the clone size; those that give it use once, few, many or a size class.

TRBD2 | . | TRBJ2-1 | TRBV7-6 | TGTGCCAGCAGCTCTAAAGCGGGAGGGGCCCCCAATGAGCAGTTCTTC | CASSSKAGGAPNEQFF
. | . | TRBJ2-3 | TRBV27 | TGTGCCAGCAGAATTCGCGCGCCCGATACGCAGTATTTT | CASRIRAPDTQYF
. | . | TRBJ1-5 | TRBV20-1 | TGCAGTGCTAGTTTTTTAGGGGGCAATCAGCCCCAGCATTTT | CSASFLGGNQPQHF
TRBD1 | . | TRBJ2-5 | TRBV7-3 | TGTGCCAGCAGCTTAACCAGGGGGCACCACCAGGCCCAAGAGACCCAGTACTTC | CASSLTRGHHQAQETQYF
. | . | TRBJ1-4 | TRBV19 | TGTGCCAGTAGCGCGGCCGGGGTACTTAATGAAAAACTGTTTTTT | CASSAAGVLNEKLFF
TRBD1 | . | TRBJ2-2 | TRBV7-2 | TGTGCCAGCAGCTTAAGGGGGCACACCGGGGAGCTGTTTTTT | CASSLRGHTGELFF
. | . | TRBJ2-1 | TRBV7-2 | TGTGCCAGCAGCTCTTTACCAACAGGGCTGACTAACAATGAGCAGTTCTTC | CASSSLPTGLTNNEQFF
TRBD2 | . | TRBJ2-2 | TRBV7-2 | TGTGCCAGCAGCTTAAAAAGCGGGAGGGCCCTCAACAGCACCGGGGAGCTGTTTTTT | CASSLKSGRALNSTGELFF
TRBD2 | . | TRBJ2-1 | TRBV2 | TGTGCCAGCAGTGATAGGGCTAGCGGGGGGAATGAGCAGTTCTTC | CASSDRASGGNEQFF
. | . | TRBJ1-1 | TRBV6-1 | TGTGCCAGCAGTGAATTTGAGCAGGGGAACACTGAAGCTTTCTTT | CASSEFEQGNTEAFF
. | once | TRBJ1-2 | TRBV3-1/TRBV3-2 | TGTGCCAGCAGCCAAGCGGAGCCTCCGGGTAGGTATGGCTACACCTTC | CASSQAEPPGRYGYTF
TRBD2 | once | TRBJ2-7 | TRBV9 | TGTGCCAGCAGCGTAGCGGGAGGCACCTACGAGCAGTACTTC | CASSVAGGTYEQYF
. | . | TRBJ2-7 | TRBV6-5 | TGTGCCAGCAGGGAGACATCCTACGAGCAGTACTTC | CASRETSYEQYF
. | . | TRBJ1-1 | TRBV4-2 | TGTGCCAGCAGCCAAGATAAGACGATGAACACTGAAGCTTTCTTT | CASSQDKTMNTEAFF
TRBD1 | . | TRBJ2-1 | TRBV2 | TGTGCCAGCAAAGGGACAGGGGATGTAGATGAGCAGTTCTTC | CASKGTGDVDEQFF
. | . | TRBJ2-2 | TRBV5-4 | TGTGCCAGCAGCGTCAAGATCACAGGGGAGGACACCGGGGAGCTGTTTTTT | CASSVKITGEDTGELFF
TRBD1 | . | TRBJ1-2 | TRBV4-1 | TGCGCCAGCAGCCAAGATCGGGGTAGGAGGACAGGGACTAACTATGGCTACACCTTC | CASSQDRGRRTGTNYGYTF
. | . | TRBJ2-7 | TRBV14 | TGTGCCAGCAGCCAAGATCTGGGACACACCGAGCAGTACTTC | CASSQDLGHTEQYF
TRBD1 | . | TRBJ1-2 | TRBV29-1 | TGCAGCAGTGATGTCAGGGGGGGTTATGGCTACACCTTC | CSSDVRGGYGYTF
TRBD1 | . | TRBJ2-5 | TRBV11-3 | TGTGCCAGCAGCTTAGGCCCCTCGAGGGGGGACAGGAAGACCCAGTACTTC | CASSLGPSRGDRKTQYF
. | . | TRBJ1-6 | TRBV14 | TGTGCCAGCAGCCAGGATTTCTATTCACCCCTCCACTTT | CASSQDFYSPLHF
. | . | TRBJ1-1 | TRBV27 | TGTGCCAGCAGTTACTTACAGAACACTGAAGCTTTCTTT | CASSYLQNTEAFF
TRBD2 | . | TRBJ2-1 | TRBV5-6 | TGTGCCAGCAGCACTCCGGGACTAGACAACAATGAGCAGTTCTTC | CASSTPGLDNNEQFF
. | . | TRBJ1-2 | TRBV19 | TGTGCCAGTAGTATGCCGGGATATGGCTACACCTTC | CASSMPGYGYTF
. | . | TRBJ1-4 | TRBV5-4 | TGTGCCAGCAGCCTGGGGGTAGGAGGGGGAGATGAAAAACTGTTTTTT | CASSLGVGGGDEKLFF
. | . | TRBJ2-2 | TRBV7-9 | TGTGCCAGCAGCCTGGGGGTCGGGGTAGGAAACACCGGGGAGCTGTTTTTT | CASSLGVGVGNTGELFF
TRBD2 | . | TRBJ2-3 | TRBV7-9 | TGTGCCAGCAGCTTACGACTAGCGGGGTTCAGCACAGATACGCAGTATTTT | CASSLRLAGFSTDTQYF
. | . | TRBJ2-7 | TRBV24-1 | TGTGCCACCAGTGATTCCCGGAGGGGTACCTACGAGCAGTACTTC | CATSDSRRGTYEQYF
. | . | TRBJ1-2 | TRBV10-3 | TGTGCCATCAGTGAGACAGGCCCTTACTATGGCTACACCTTC | CAISETGPYYGYTF
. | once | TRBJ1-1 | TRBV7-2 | TGTGCCAGCAGCGTAGGGACGGCGAACACTGAAGCTTTCTTT | CASSVGTANTEAFF
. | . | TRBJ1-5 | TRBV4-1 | TGCGCCAGCAGCCAAGAAGGTGGGGGGAGCAATCAGCCCCAGCATTTT | CASSQEGGGSNQPQHF
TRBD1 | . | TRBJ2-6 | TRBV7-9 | TGTGCCAGCAGCCGAACCTCACTGACAGGGTCCGGGGCCAACGTCCTGACTTTC | CASSRTSLTGSGANVLTF
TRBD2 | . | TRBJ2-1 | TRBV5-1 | TGCGCCAGCAGCGAGGGACTAGCGGGAGTATGGGTTTACAATGAGCAGTTCTTC | CASSEGLAGVWVYNEQFF
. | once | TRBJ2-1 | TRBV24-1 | TGTGCCACCAGTGATTTGTCGGGACAACAGTTCTTC | CATSDLSGQQFF
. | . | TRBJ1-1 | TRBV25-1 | TGTGCGAGCAGTGAGGCGCGTGAAGCTTTCTTT | CASSEAREAFF
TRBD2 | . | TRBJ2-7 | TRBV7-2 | TGTGCCAGCAGCTTAGCTCGGGCTAGCGGGAGGTCCTACGAGCAGTACTTC | CASSLARASGRSYEQYF
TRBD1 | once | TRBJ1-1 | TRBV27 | TGTGCCAGCAGTAAACGGGTGGGACAGATGAACACTGAAGCTTTCTTT | CASSKRVGQMNTEAFF
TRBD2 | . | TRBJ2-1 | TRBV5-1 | TGCGCCAGCAGGGAAGCACTAGCGGCCTACAATGAGCAGTTCTTC | CASREALAAYNEQFF
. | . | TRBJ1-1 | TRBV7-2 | TGTGCCAGCAGCTTACGGTCGAACACTGAAGCTTTCTTT | CASSLRSNTEAFF
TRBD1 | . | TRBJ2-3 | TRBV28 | TGTGCCAGCAGTTTGGGGACAGGGCCCACAGATACGCAGTATTTT | CASSLGTGPTDTQYF